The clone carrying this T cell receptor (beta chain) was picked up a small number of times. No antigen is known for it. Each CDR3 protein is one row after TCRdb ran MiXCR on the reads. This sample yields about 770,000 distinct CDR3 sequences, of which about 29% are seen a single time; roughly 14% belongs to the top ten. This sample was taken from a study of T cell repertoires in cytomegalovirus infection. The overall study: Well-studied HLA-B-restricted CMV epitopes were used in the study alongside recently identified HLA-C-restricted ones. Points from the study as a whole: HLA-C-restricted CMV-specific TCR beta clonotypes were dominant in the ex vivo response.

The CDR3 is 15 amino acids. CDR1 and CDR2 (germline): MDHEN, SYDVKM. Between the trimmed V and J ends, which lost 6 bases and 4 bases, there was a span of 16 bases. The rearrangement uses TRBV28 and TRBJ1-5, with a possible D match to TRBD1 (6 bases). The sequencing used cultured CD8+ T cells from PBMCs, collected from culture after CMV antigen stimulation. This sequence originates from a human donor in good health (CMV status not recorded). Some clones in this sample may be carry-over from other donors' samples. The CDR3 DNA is TGTGCCAGCAGCAGACTCGGGACAAGAAATCAGCCCCAGCATTTT. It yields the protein CASSRLGTRNQPQHF.